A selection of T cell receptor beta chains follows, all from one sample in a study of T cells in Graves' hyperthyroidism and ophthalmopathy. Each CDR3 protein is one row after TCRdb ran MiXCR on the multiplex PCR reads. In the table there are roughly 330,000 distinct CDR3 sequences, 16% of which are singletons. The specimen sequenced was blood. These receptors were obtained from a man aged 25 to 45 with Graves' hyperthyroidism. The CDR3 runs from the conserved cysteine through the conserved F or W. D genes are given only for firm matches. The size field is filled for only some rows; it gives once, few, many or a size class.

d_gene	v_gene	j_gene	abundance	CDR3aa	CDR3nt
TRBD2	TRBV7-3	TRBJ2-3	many	CASSLLAGYTDTQYF	TGTGCCAGCAGCCTTCTAGCGGGGTACACAGATACGCAGTATTTT
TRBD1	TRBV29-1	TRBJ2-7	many	CSVTTLGQGVYEQYF	TGCAGCGTCACTACTTTGGGACAGGGGGTTTACGAGCAGTACTTC
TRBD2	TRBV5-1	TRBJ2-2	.	CASSVRGRTGAGELFF	TGCGCCAGCAGCGTCCGCGGGAGGACGGGGGCCGGGGAGCTGTTTTTT
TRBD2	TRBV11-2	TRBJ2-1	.	CASSRLRLAGTYNEQFF	TGTGCCAGCAGCCGCTTAAGACTAGCGGGAACCTACAATGAGCAGTTCTTC
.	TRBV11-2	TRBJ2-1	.	CASSVENEQFF	TGTGCCAGCAGCGTGGAAAATGAGCAGTTCTTC
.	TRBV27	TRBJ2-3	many	CASRTQAFTDTQYF	TGTGCCAGCAGAACACAGGCGTTCACAGATACGCAGTATTTT
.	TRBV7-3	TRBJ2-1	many	CASSSGQEQFF	TGTGCCAGCAGCTCTGGACAGGAGCAGTTCTTC
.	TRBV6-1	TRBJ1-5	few	CASSEARGSQPQHF	TGTGCCAGCAGTGAAGCGCGGGGTTCTCAGCCCCAGCATTTT
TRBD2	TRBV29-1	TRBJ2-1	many	CSEVSGTRTNEQFF	TGCAGCGAAGTTAGCGGGACCCGAACCAATGAGCAGTTCTTC
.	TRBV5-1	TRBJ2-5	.	CASSYGTQPQETQYF	TGCGCCAGCAGCTACGGGACACAGCCCCAAGAGACCCAGTACTTC
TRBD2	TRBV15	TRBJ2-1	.	CVTSNPGTSVIDEQFF	TGTGTCACCAGCAATCCCGGGACTAGCGTTATCGATGAGCAGTTCTTC
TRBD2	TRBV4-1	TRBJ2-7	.	CASSQDASGRVEQYF	TGCGCCAGCAGCCAAGATGCCAGCGGGAGGGTCGAGCAGTACTTC
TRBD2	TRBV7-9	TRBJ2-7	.	CASSSRQGGGPGSLPYEQYF	TGTGCCAGCAGTTCCAGGCAGGGCGGGGGTCCGGGGTCCCTTCCCTACGAGCAGTACTTC
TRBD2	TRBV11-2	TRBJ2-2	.	CASNPGTSENTGELFF	TGTGCCAGCAACCCCGGGACTAGCGAGAACACCGGGGAGCTGTTTTTT
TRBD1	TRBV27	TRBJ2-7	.	CASSLLYSGGPYEQYF	TGTGCCAGCAGTCTCCTCTATTCAGGGGGCCCTTACGAGCAGTACTTC
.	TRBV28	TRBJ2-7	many	CASSLLGYEQYF	TGTGCCAGCAGTCTATTGGGGTACGAGCAGTACTTC
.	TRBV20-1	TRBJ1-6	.	CSATTGAYNSPLHF	TGCAGTGCTACTACGGGGGCTTATAATTCACCCCTCCACTTT
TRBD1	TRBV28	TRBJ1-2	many	CASIQDRGLSGGYTF	TGTGCCAGCATCCAAGACAGGGGGCTTTCTGGTGGCTACACCTTC
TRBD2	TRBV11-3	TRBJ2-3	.	CASSPGLAGGGTDMQYF	TGTGCCAGCAGCCCGGGACTAGCGGGAGGGGGCACAGATATGCAGTATTTT
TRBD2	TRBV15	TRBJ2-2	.	CATSRVTSGRTNTGELFF	TGTGCCACCAGCAGAGTGACTAGCGGGCGAACGAACACCGGGGAGCTGTTTTTT
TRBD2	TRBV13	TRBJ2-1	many	CASSQPLAGGPHEQFF	TGTGCCAGCAGCCAACCACTAGCGGGAGGGCCCCATGAGCAGTTCTTC
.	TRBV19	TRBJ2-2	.	CASSTLVALYVGELFF	TGTGCCAGTAGTACCCTAGTGGCCCTCTACGTCGGGGAGCTGTTTTTT